The sequence of this T cell receptor beta chain was determined in a study of blood T cells in healthy people across ages. Broader study findings: Roughly linear age-related decline in beta diversity appeared, significant by age approximately 40.

This CDR3 contains 13 residues. CDR1 SGHTA and CDR2 FQGNSA come from the germline V gene. For the second PCR, which ran for roughly 6 to 12 cycles, a sample-barcoded 5' primer and a J-beta primer mix were used. TCRdb fed the 5' RACE reads into MiXCR, producing one record per CDR3 protein. The sample records approximately 830,000 distinct CDR3 sequences, roughly 60% being singletons. This clonotype showed up just a few times. The antigen is not known. Sequencing was carried out using blood. The rearrangement links TRBV7-2 to TRBJ2-5; D gene unclear. TRBJ2-7 matches the DNA end more closely, so the J call is doubtful. The clonotype comes from a man aged 25 to 45 in good health. The chain's CDR3 is CASSSTGRREQYF. The CDR3 bases are TGTGCCAGCAGCTCGACGGGTCGGCGCGAGCAGTACTTC.